The clone carrying this TCR beta chain was seen a handful of times. The antigen is undetermined. Universal primer sites and UMIs were introduced during 5'RACE template-switching synthesis of TCR cDNA. Each CDR3 protein is one row after TCRdb ran MiXCR on the 5' RACE reads. Counted here are under 550,000 distinct CDR3 sequences, 21% occurring once; the ten biggest clones make up 16%. These data come from a study of T cells after yellow fever vaccination. Whole-study context: Preparation used SMART-Seq v4 Ultra Low Input for the low-cell-number fractions. Findings and caveats of the study: Most primary-vaccination clones reappeared after the booster (approximately 95% CD4, around 88% CD8).

Germline V gives CDR1 MNHNS, CDR2 SASEGT. The CDR3 is 16 amino acids. The J segment lost 6 bases and the V segment lost 6 bases, leaving 12 bases of the junction unmatched. This clonotype was sampled from a man aged 18-30 years who received the YFV17D yellow fever vaccine. The starting material was PBMCs, obtained approximately 20 days after the first yellow fever vaccination. The gene calls are TRBV6-1 and TRBJ2-5, with TRBD2 matching 11 bases. The CDR3 loop is CASSKLAGAFLKTQYF. Here the CDR3 DNA reads TGTGCCAGCAGCAAACTAGCGGGGGCATTCTTGAAGACCCAGTACTTC.